The 30 T cell receptor beta chains below come from one sample, sequenced in a study of vaccination effects on CD4 cells after COVID-19 (dated by TCRdb to 2022 to 2024). In the ViraFEST assay, PBMC were stimulated with viral peptide pools, and TCR sequencing was then used to find antigen-specific CD4+ T cell clonotypes based on their expansion. After around eleven days of culture, CD4+ T cells were isolated with the EasySep CD4+ T cell isolation kit. Healthy vaccine recipients had no prior SARS-CoV-2 infection, confirmed by negative nucleocapsid antibodies before and after vaccination. For these receptors, no antigen is known. Receptor libraries were prepared by the immunoSEQ multiplex PCR assay. TCRdb provides this immuneACCESS table in a form limited to in-frame rearrangements. Some clones are lacking; in checked studies, under half of them reflect an unresolved V gene, and why the rest are absent is not known. Within this sample are about 43,000 clones, with just over 75% of them counted one time only. The ten biggest clones cover 10% to 11% of the sample.

Sequencing used CD4+ T cells from PBMCs cultured with SARS-CoV-2 spike peptides, obtained before COVID-19 vaccination. According to the study, the label for this sample's cell subset or site signals: SARS-CoV-2 spike overlapping peptide pool stimulation. These TCRs come from a human donor who received a COVID-19 vaccine.

V usage is TRBV6-5 and J usage is TRBJ1-5; 10 bases line up with TRBD1. The V and J ends lost 6 bases and 9 bases, in that order; junction bases with no gene match: 8. This CDR3 region has 14 residues. The germline V gene encodes CDR1 MNHEY and CDR2 SVGAGI. The DNA for the CDR3 is TGTGCCAGCAGCACCGGGACAGGGGTAGGGCCCCAGCATTTT. Protein: CASSTGTGVGPQHF.

This CDR3 is CASRRIQAYQPQHF. Here the CDR3 DNA reads TGTGCCAGCAGGCGAATACAGGCGTACCAGCCCCAGCATTTT. This sequence joins TRBV28 and TRBJ1-5; TRBD1 might be the D (5 bases). The CDR3 totals 14 residues. Trimming took off 6 bases at V and 7 bases at J, with 16 bases between the two ends. Germline V gene lookup returns CDR1 MDHEN and CDR2 SYDVKM.

On this clone: This specimen includes other DNA sequences encoding the same CDR3. This chain links TRBV10-1 with TRBJ2-3; a possible D gene is TRBD1 (5 bases). The CDR3 spans 15 residues. The V end lost 1 base, the J end lost 0 bases, and 8 bases lay between the germline ends. CDR1 WNHNN and CDR2 SYGVQD come from the germline V gene (reference sequence). CDR3 sequence reads: CASSEWGHSTDTQYF. As DNA, the CDR3 is TGCGCCAGCAGTGAGTGGGGCCACAGCACAGATACGCAGTATTTT.

The chain couples TRBV12-5 to TRBJ1-1; 7 bases align to TRBD1. This CDR3 is 15 amino acids long. With 4 bases clipped from V and 4 bases from J, the junction kept 9 bases outside the gene matches. Germline V gene lookup returns CDR1 LGHNT and CDR2 FRNRAP. DNA for the CDR3: TGTGCTAGTGGTTCAGCGAGACAGGGTGGCACTGAAGCTTTCTTT. It translates to CASGSARQGGTEAFF.

V is TRBV7-2 and J is TRBJ2-7, with a tentative D call TRBD2 (5 bases). V dropped 2 bases and J dropped 3 bases, with 11 bases sitting between them. Germline assignment: CDR1 SGHTA and CDR2 FQGNSA. The CDR3 extends over 14 amino acids. The CDR3 nucleotides read TGTGCCAGCAGCTTAAGGACTTTGGGCTACGAGCAGTACGTC. Encoded protein: CASSLRTLGYEQYV.

The chain employs TRBV7-9 and TRBJ2-2; 7 positions agree with TRBD1. CDR3 size: 16 residues. J lost 0 bases, V lost 2 bases, and 3 bases had no gene match. Germline CDR1 SEHNR, CDR2 FQNEAQ (reference sequence). CDR3: CASSLPRGSNTGELFF. The CDR3 DNA is TGTGCCAGCAGCTTACCCAGGGGGTCGAACACCGGGGAGCTGTTTTTT.

The V call is TRBV7-3, the J call TRBJ1-1, with 7 positions matching TRBD1. This CDR3 spans 14 amino acids. The V gene end was trimmed by 0 bases and the J gene end by 6 bases; junction bases not matched to a gene: 4. In germline, CDR1 is SGHTA, CDR2 FQGTGA. Written as DNA, the CDR3 is TGTGCCAGCAGCTTAACAGGGGGCACCGCTGAAGCTTTCTTT. Translated: CASSLTGGTAEAFF. The whole variable domain, remainder taken from reference TRBV7-3 and TRBJ1-1, is GAGVSQTPSNKVTEKGKYVELRCDPISGHTALYWYRQSLGQGPEFLIYFQGTGAADDSGLPNDRFFAVRPEGSVSTLKIQRTERGDSAVYLCASSLTGGTAEAFFGQGTRLTVV.

The chain employs TRBV19 and TRBJ1-4; D uncertain. CDR1 and CDR2 (germline): LNHDA, SQIVND (reference sequence). The CDR3 extends over 17 amino acids. Trimming took 4 bases from V and 5 from J, leaving 20 bases between them. As DNA, the CDR3 is TGTGCCAGTAGTAACCCCCTCCGGGTCATGGAAAATGAAAAACTGTTTTTT. Protein sequence: CASSNPLRVMENEKLFF. The whole variable domain, remainder taken from reference TRBV19 and TRBJ1-4, is DGGITQSPKYLFRKEGQNVTLSCEQNLNHDAMYWYRQDPGQGLRLIYYSQIVNDFQKGDIAEGYSVSREKKESFPLTVTSAQKNPTAFYLCASSNPLRVMENEKLFFGSGTQLSVL.

This chain joins TRBV6-6 and TRBJ1-4; 8 nucleotides line up with TRBD1. V gave up 5 bases and J gave up 4 bases; unmatched junction bases: 6. The germline V gene has CDR1 MNHNY and CDR2 SVGAGI (reference sequence). This CDR3 contains 15 residues. For the CDR3, the DNA is TGTGCCAGCAGTAGGGAGGACAGGGTTAATGAAAAACTGTTTTTT. As protein: CASSREDRVNEKLFF.

This clone was seen once. The rearrangement links TRBV6-2 or TRBV6-3 to TRBJ1-1; 9 bases map to TRBD1. Unmatched junction bases numbered 3, after V lost 6 bases and J lost 1 base. The CDR3 is 14 residues long. Looked up from germline, CDR1 is MNHEY and CDR2 is SVGEGT. CDR3 protein: CASSEQGANTEAFF. In DNA, the CDR3 is TGTGCCAGCAGCGAACAGGGGGCGAACACTGAAGCTTTCTTT.

This clone showed up just once. The rearrangement joins TRBV10-3 to TRBJ2-3; the match to TRBD1 covers 10 bases. The CDR3 length is 15 residues. Germline assignment: CDR1 ENHRY and CDR2 SYGVKD. V lost 4 bases, J lost 3 bases, and 4 bases stayed unmatched. The CDR3 loop is CAISAGQGQTDTQYF. The CDR3 DNA follows: TGTGCCATCAGTGCGGGACAGGGGCAGACAGATACGCAGTATTTT.

The chain has TRBV18 and TRBJ2-1; no clear D gene. Germline V gene sequence: CDR1 KGHSH, CDR2 LQKENI. The germline V and J ends were trimmed by 2 bases and 7 bases, with 12 bases remaining between them. The CDR3 totals 14 residues. The DNA of the CDR3 is TGTGCCAGCTCACCATTCTACCTGGGGAATGAGCAGTTCTTC. Translation: CASSPFYLGNEQFF.

This clone appeared once. The rearrangement joins TRBV28 to TRBJ1-6; 9 positions match TRBD1. This CDR3 contains 15 residues. Germline V CDR1 and CDR2: MDHEN, SYDVKM. Germline trimming cut 7 bases from V and 10 bases from J; bases unmatched to any gene: 11. The DNA for the CDR3 is TGTGCCAGCATCTCCCGGGACAGGGTTTACTCACCCCTCCACTTT. This encodes CASISRDRVYSPLHF. Complete variable domain (other parts from reference TRBV28 and TRBJ1-6): DVKVTQSSRYLVKRTGEKVFLECVQDMDHENMFWYRQDPGLGLRLIYFSYDVKMKEKGDIPEGYSVSREKKERFSLILESASTNQTSMYLCASISRDRVYSPLHFGNGTRLTVT.

The V call is TRBV5-8, the J call TRBJ2-5; D remains unclear. V lost 1 base and J 5 bases, leaving 12 bases between the germline ends. This CDR3 comprises 14 residues. CDR1 and CDR2 from the germline V gene are SGHTS and YDEGEE. CDR3 residues: CASSLFSQRETQYF. The CDR3 DNA follows: TGTGCCAGCAGCTTGTTTTCACAGAGGGAGACCCAGTACTTC. Full variable domain (outside the CDR3, taken from reference TRBV5-8 and TRBJ2-5): EAGVTQSPTHLIKTRGQQATLRCSPISGHTSVYWYQQALGLGLQFLLWYDEGEERNRGNFPPRFSGRQFPNYSSELNVNALELEDSALYLCASSLFSQRETQYFGPGTRLLVL.

J is TRBJ2-1 and V is TRBV19, with 8 bases that match TRBD2. The V segment lost 6 bases and the J segment 4 bases; nucleotides outside the gene matches: 8. This CDR3 spans 15 amino acids. Germline CDR1 and CDR2: LNHDA and SQIVND (reference sequence). The CDR3 here is CASRAGTSGYNEQFF. The CDR3 DNA sequence: TGTGCCAGTAGGGCCGGGACTAGTGGTTACAATGAGCAGTTCTTC.

The CDR3 spells CASSGTGGPNTEAFF. CDR3 coding DNA: TGTGCCAGCTCGGGGACAGGGGGACCGAACACTGAAGCTTTCTTT. V and J are TRBV18 and TRBJ1-1; 11 bases are shared with TRBD1. J was trimmed by 1 base and V by 6 bases; bases with no gene match: 4. This CDR3 contains 15 residues. Germline assignment: CDR1 KGHSH and CDR2 LQKENI.

This clone was counted a few times. The chain has TRBV25-1 and TRBJ1-6; D possibly corresponds to TRBD1 (6 bases). CDR3 size: 13 residues. V was clipped by 6 bases and J by 10 bases, with 13 bases between them. CDR1 and CDR2 (germline): MGHDK, SYGVNS. The CDR3 region is CASRGTSSSPLHF. CDR3 bases: TGTGCCAGCAGAGGGACATCTTCCTCACCCCTCCACTTT.

The chain uses TRBV12-3 or TRBV12-4 and TRBJ2-2, with D unclear. Trimming stripped 8 bases from V and 7 bases from J, with 14 bases between. CDR3 length: 13 amino acids. CDR3 amino acids: CASSQHLYGELFF. CDR3 coding DNA: TGTGCCAGCTCCCAACACCTTTACGGGGAGCTGTTTTTT.

This clone was seen a few times. The chain couples TRBV6-2 or TRBV6-3 to TRBJ2-4; no reliable D call. Germline CDR1 MNHEY, CDR2 SVGEGT. This CDR3 has 12 amino acids. V was shortened by 5 bases and J by 7 bases, with 9 bases between the two germline ends. CDR3 sequence: CASSTTLNIQYF. The CDR3 region has the DNA TGTGCCAGCAGTACTACTCTCAACATTCAGTACTTC.

V and J are TRBV2 and TRBJ2-2; possibly TRBD2 for D (5 bases). The CDR3 is 12 amino acids. Germline V gene data show CDR1 as SNHLY and CDR2 as FYNNEI. The V end was cut by 5 bases, the J end by 5 bases, with 6 bases between. CDR3 sequence (DNA): TGTGCCAGCAGTCGGGAAACCGGGGAGCTGTTTTTT. The encoded protein is CASSRETGELFF.

This clone was found a few times. This chain connects TRBV15 to TRBJ1-3; unclear D gene. V was pared by 5 bases and J by 5 bases, with 4 bases between. Germline CDR1 is LNHNV and CDR2 is YYDKDF (reference sequence). CDR3 size: 11 residues. Written as DNA, the CDR3 is TGTGCCACCAGCCGTAGAAACACCATATATTTT. Translating it yields CATSRRNTIYF.

This sequence joins TRBV2 and TRBJ2-1; D remains unclear. Looked up from germline, CDR1 is SNHLY and CDR2 is FYNNEI. The CDR3 consists of 11 residues. With 5 bases removed from V and 4 bases from J, the gap between germline ends came to 3 bases. CDR3 coding DNA: TGTGCCAGCAGTCAGTACAATGAGCAGTTCTTC. As protein: CASSQYNEQFF.

The chain is built from TRBV3-1 (or the pseudogene TRBV3-2) and TRBJ1-5, with D hard to call. Trimming took off 3 bases at V and 8 bases at J, with 11 bases between the two ends. Germline CDR1 reads LGHDT; CDR2 reads YNNKEL (reference sequence). This CDR3 contains 13 residues. CDR3 DNA: TGTGCCAGCAGCCACCGGACGGGAGAGCCCCAGCATTTT. Its protein product is CASSHRTGEPQHF.

The genes are TRBV12-5 and TRBJ2-3; TRBD1 matches 8 bases. This CDR3 is built from 17 residues. J was trimmed by 0 bases and V by 4 bases; bases with no gene match: 9. Per germline, CDR1 LGHNT and CDR2 FRNRAP. DNA for the CDR3: TGTGCTAGTGGTTCAAGTGGACAGGGACCTAGCACAGATACGCAGTATTTT. This gives the protein CASGSSGQGPSTDTQYF.

The chain links TRBV5-1 to TRBJ2-5; D is ambiguous. This CDR3 comprises 13 residues. Between the trimmed V and J ends, which lost 3 bases and 5 bases, there was a span of 11 bases. Germline-derived CDR1 and CDR2 are SGHRS and YFSETQ. The CDR3 coding sequence is TGCGCCAGCAGCTCGGCCGGTGAGGAGACCCAGTACTTC. Residues: CASSSAGEETQYF. The whole variable domain, filled in from reference TRBV5-1 and TRBJ2-5, reads KAGVTQTPRYLIKTRGQQVTLSCSPISGHRSVSWYQQTPGQGLQFLFEYFSETQRNKGNFPGRFSGRQFSNSRSEMNVSTLELGDSALYLCASSSAGEETQYFGPGTRLLVL.

The V call is TRBV24-1, the J call TRBJ1-2; perhaps TRBD1 as D (6 bases). This CDR3 region has 15 residues. V lost 0 bases and J 7 bases, leaving 14 bases between the germline ends. Germline CDR1 and CDR2: KGHDR and SFDVKD. The CDR3 DNA reads TGTGCCACCAGTGATTTGCGGGGGGGGCCGGGTGGCTACACCTTC. This codes for CATSDLRGGPGGYTF.

The V and J genes are TRBV27 and TRBJ1-5; D uncertain. In germline, CDR1 is MNHEY, CDR2 SMNVEV (reference sequence). This CDR3 has 10 residues. Trimming shortened V by 6 bases and J by 7 bases, and 4 bases separated the two germline ends. The CDR3 loop reads CASRRQPQHF. The CDR3 DNA reads TGTGCCAGCAGGAGGCAGCCCCAGCATTTT.

The rearrangement links TRBV25-1 to TRBJ1-2, with D perhaps TRBD1 (5 bases). V lost 4 bases, J lost 8 bases, and 14 bases lay in between. The CDR3 totals 13 residues. Looked up from germline, CDR1 is MGHDK and CDR2 is SYGVNS. The CDR3 here is CASSVDRTNGYTF. The DNA of the CDR3 is TGTGCCAGCAGTGTTGACAGAACCAACGGCTACACCTTC.

This clone was observed a single time. This sequence joins TRBV6-5 and TRBJ1-5; TRBD1 agrees at 7 bases. V lost 8 bases and J lost 4; bases outside the gene matches: 8. This CDR3 region has 14 residues. Germline values: CDR1 MNHEY, CDR2 SVGAGI. As DNA, the CDR3 is TGTGCCAGCTGCAGGGACAGACTAAATCAGCCCCAGCATTTT. It yields the protein CASCRDRLNQPQHF.

The chain employs TRBV5-1 and TRBJ2-6; D is uncertain. The germline gives CDR1 SGHRS, CDR2 YFSETQ. This CDR3 region has 15 residues. V was shortened by 4 bases and J by 0 bases, with 8 bases between the two germline ends. The CDR3 sequence is CASSPVSSGANVLTF. The CDR3 DNA follows: TGCGCCAGCAGCCCGGTGAGCTCTGGGGCCAACGTCCTGACTTTC.